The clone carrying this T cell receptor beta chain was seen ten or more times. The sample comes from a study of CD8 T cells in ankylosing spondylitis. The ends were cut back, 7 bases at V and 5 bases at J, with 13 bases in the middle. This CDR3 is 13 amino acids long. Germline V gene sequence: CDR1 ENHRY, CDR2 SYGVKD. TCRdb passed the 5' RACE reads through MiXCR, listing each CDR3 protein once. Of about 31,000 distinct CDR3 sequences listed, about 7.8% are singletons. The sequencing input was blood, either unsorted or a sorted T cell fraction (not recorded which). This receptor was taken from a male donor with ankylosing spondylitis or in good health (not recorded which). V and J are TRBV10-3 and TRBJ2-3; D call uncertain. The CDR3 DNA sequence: TGTGCCATCACCTCCCCGAAGCAAGATACGCAGTATTTT. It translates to CAITSPKQDTQYF.